Listed here are 14 T cell receptor beta chains from one sample, sequenced in a study of identical twins. From the 5' RACE reads, TCRdb called clonotypes with MiXCR, one entry per CDR3 protein. The sample includes 550,000 to 800,000 distinct CDR3 sequences, less than 9% of them seen just once. These sequences were also reported in another study, on yellow fever vaccine responses in identical twins.

The source material was PBMCs. The receptor source for this set is a woman between 18 and 30 years old in good health.

The J gene is TRBJ2-6, the V gene TRBV3-1; 11 positions match TRBD1. Germline CDR1 LGHDT, CDR2 YNNKEL (reference sequence). This CDR3 region has 20 residues. After removal of 2 bases from V and 0 bases from J, the junction contained 9 bases not matched to a gene. Written as DNA, the CDR3 is TGTGCCAGCAGCCAACAGTTCACCGGGACAGGGGGCTCTGGGGCCAACGTCCTGACTTTC. It yields the protein CASSQQFTGTGGSGANVLTF. Full variable domain (rest looked up from reference TRBV3-1 and TRBJ2-6): DTAVSQTPKYLVTQMGNDKSIKCEQNLGHDTMYWYKQDSKKFLKIMFSYNNKELIINETVPNRFSPKSPDKAHLNLHINSLELGDSAVYFCASSQQFTGTGGSGANVLTFGAGSRLTVL.

The sample holds a few counts of this clonotype. The chain joins TRBV4-1 to TRBJ1-1; tentative D call: TRBD1 (6 bases). There are 13 residues in the CDR3. Per germline, CDR1 MGHRA and CDR2 YSYEKL. Deletions cut 4 bases from V and 5 bases from J, with 11 bases between. The CDR3 coding sequence is TGCGCCAGCAGCCGAGAACAGGGAACTGAAGCTTTCTTT. Translated, it gives CASSREQGTEAFF.

This clonotype came up many times. This chain uses TRBV29-1 with TRBJ2-2; 11 positions match TRBD2. Germline CDR1 is SQVTM and CDR2 is ANQGSEA. The CDR3 runs to 16 residues. Trimming cost V 6 bases and J 1 base; bases outside gene matches: 7. The CDR3 reads CSVYRTSGQNTGELFF. CDR3 in DNA: TGCAGCGTATATAGGACTAGCGGGCAGAACACCGGGGAGCTGTTTTTT.

This chain connects TRBV5-1 to TRBJ1-1; D is perhaps TRBD1 (5 bases). V lost 4 bases, J lost 0 bases, and 19 bases lay in between. This CDR3 has 17 amino acids. Germline lookup yields CDR1 SGHRS and CDR2 YFSETQ. The CDR3: CASSRNPQARMNTEAFF. CDR3 in DNA: TGCGCCAGCAGCCGGAATCCACAGGCTCGCATGAACACTGAAGCTTTCTTT.

The table lists this clonotype with many counts. The gene calls are TRBV7-9 and TRBJ2-6; D is unclear. The CDR3 contains 15 residues. CDR1 and CDR2 from the germline V gene are SEHNR and FQNEAQ (reference sequence). V dropped 7 bases and J dropped 1 base, with 11 bases sitting between them. In nucleotides, the CDR3 is TGTGCCAGCACCGTCTACCCGTCTGGGGCCAACGTCCTGACTTTC. It is translated as CASTVYPSGANVLTF.

Only a few counts were recorded for this clonotype. The gene calls are TRBV28 and TRBJ2-7; possible D gene TRBD1, 6 bases. CDR1 MDHEN and CDR2 SYDVKM come from the germline V gene. Deletions cut 5 bases from V and 3 bases from J, with 11 bases between. The CDR3 has 13 amino acids. This chain's CDR3 is CASSRGHLYEQYV. The CDR3 DNA is TGTGCCAGCAGTCGGGGACACCTCTACGAGCAGTACGTC.

Comment on this clonotype: At one end, the junction sequence differs from germline, possibly due to a read error. CDR3 residues: CAISPGLGCLGGDTQYF. CDR3 nucleotide sequence: TGTGCCATCAGCCCCGGACTCGGCTGCCTGGGGGGAGATACGCAGTATTTT. This sequence joins TRBV5-5 and TRBJ2-3; maybe TRBD2 (6 bases). Per germline, CDR1 SGHKS and CDR2 YYEKEE (reference sequence). The CDR3 length is 17 residues.

This clonotype turned up a few times. Compared with germline, one end of the junction differs, possibly owing to a read error. The chain is built from TRBV24-1 and TRBJ2-1; tentatively, D is TRBD1 (6 bases). Germline values: CDR1 KGHDR, CDR2 SFDVKD. There are 12 residues in the CDR3. The CDR3 spells CVPSDSLNEQFF. DNA for the CDR3: TGCGTACCCTCGGACAGCCTAAATGAGCAGTTCTTC.

The chain joins TRBV14 to TRBJ2-2, with 12 bases identical to TRBD2. Germline assignment: CDR1 SGHDN and CDR2 FVKESK. The length of the CDR3 is 16 residues. V shed 2 bases and J 7 bases; nucleotides not matched to a gene: 5. The CDR3 is CASSQHLLAGGGELFF. The CDR3 DNA reads TGTGCCAGCAGCCAACACCTACTAGCGGGAGGCGGGGAGCTGTTTTTT. The entire variable domain, with the rest obtained from reference TRBV14 and TRBJ2-2, is as follows: EAGVTQFPSHSVIEKGQTVTLRCDPISGHDNLYWYRRVMGKEIKFLLHFVKESKQDESGMPNNRFLAERTGGTYSTLKVQPAELEDSGVYFCASSQHLLAGGGELFFGEGSRLTVL.

This chain links TRBV7-9 with TRBJ2-7, with D unclear. The V gene lost 1 base and the J gene lost 6 bases, with 4 bases spanning the gap. Germline assignment: CDR1 SEHNR and CDR2 FQNEAQ (reference sequence). This CDR3 has 11 residues. CDR3 nucleotides: TGTGCCAGCAGCTTAGGAGCCGAGCAGTACGTC. Amino acids: CASSLGAEQYV.

This clonotype occurred many times. The chain has TRBV7-9 and TRBJ2-1; tentative D call: TRBD2 (5 bases). V lost 0 bases and J lost 7, with 10 bases in between. The CDR3 consists of 14 residues. Germline V gives CDR1 SEHNR, CDR2 FQNEAQ (reference sequence). CDR3 residues: CASSLAGLGNEQFF. CDR3 DNA: TGTGCCAGCAGCTTAGCTGGACTGGGTAATGAGCAGTTCTTC.

The V call is TRBV3-1, the J call TRBJ1-1, with 7 bases matching TRBD1. Germline V gene sequence: CDR1 LGHDT, CDR2 YNNKEL (reference sequence). J lost 1 base, V lost 0 bases, and 5 bases had no gene match. This CDR3 is built from 16 residues. CDR3 DNA: TGTGCCAGCAGCCAAGATCCTGGGACAGCGAACACTGAAGCTTTCTTT. Encoded protein: CASSQDPGTANTEAFF.

This rearrangement joins TRBV5-1 to TRBJ2-1; D possibly corresponds to TRBD1 (5 bases). V lost 0 bases to trimming and J lost 3 bases, with 10 bases between them. The CDR3 covers 15 residues. The germline CDR1 and CDR2 sequences are SGHRS and YFSETQ. CDR3 in amino acids: CASSLVPDSYNEQFF. The CDR3 region has the DNA TGCGCCAGCAGCTTGGTCCCCGACAGCTACAATGAGCAGTTCTTC. Full variable domain (rest looked up from reference TRBV5-1 and TRBJ2-1): KAGVTQTPRYLIKTRGQQVTLSCSPISGHRSVSWYQQTPGQGLQFLFEYFSETQRNKGNFPGRFSGRQFSNSRSEMNVSTLELGDSALYLCASSLVPDSYNEQFFGPGTRLTVL.

The table lists this clonotype with a few counts. The rearrangement joins TRBV20-1 to TRBJ2-2; D possibly corresponds to TRBD1 (6 bases). The germline V and J ends were trimmed by 3 bases and 1 base, with 9 bases remaining between them. The CDR3 extends over 14 amino acids. Looked up from germline, CDR1 is DFQATT and CDR2 is SNEGSKA (reference sequence). CDR3 sequence reads: CSAREQGNTGELFF. The CDR3 nucleotides read TGCAGTGCTAGGGAACAGGGGAACACCGGGGAGCTGTTTTTT.